This TCR beta chain was recovered during a study of early T cells in non-severe SARS-CoV-2 infection. Across the whole study: From unsorted whole blood, bulk RNA was sequenced, and the chains remained unpaired.

Germline-derived CDR1 and CDR2 are MNHEY and SVGAGI. V dropped 5 bases and J dropped 4 bases, with 11 bases sitting between them. This CDR3 has 13 residues. Worth noting for this clonotype: Its target is not known.

Study-wide results and caveats: Private and CD4 specificities were missed by VDJdb matching, which favored anti-spike CD8 responses.

Individual cDNA molecules received unique molecular identifiers. Using its own MiXCR run on the 5' RACE reads, TCRdb lists one record per CDR3 protein. The sample yields about 83,000 distinct CDR3 sequences, roughly an eighth seen once. The TCR originated in an adult who was a healthcare worker with PCR-confirmed SARS-CoV-2 infection or an uninfected control (not recorded which). The chain combines TRBV6-5 with TRBJ1-1, with TRBD1 as a possible D gene (6 bases). Material for sequencing was whole blood. This CDR3 reads CASSRGAITEAFF. CDR3 in DNA: TGTGCCAGCAGTAGGGGGGCGATCACTGAAGCTTTCTTT.